Listed here are 8 T cell receptor beta chains from one sample, sequenced in a study of CD4+ T cells in melanoma. Libraries were prepared by immunoSEQ multiplex PCR; TCRdb keeps only in-frame clonotypes and omits some of them. The sample includes around 13,000 clones, about three quarters of them seen just once. Specimen: cells from a culture (not recorded whether cultured in vitro). The origin of the receptors is a human donor with melanoma.

J is TRBJ1-2 and V is TRBV5-4; unclear D gene. Germline V gene lookup returns CDR1 SGHNT and CDR2 YYREEE (reference sequence). CDR3 length: 16 amino acids. Trimming removed 1 base at V and 0 bases at J, with 13 bases between. In DNA form, the CDR3 reads TGTGCCAGCAGCTTGAGTCTTGGGCAGTCTAACTATGGCTACACCTTC. Translating gives CASSLSLGQSNYGYTF.

CDR3 DNA: TGTGCCAGCAGCTTCTTAGGCGGGGGGAACAATGAGCAGTTCTTC. This gives the protein CASSFLGGGNNEQFF. The chain employs TRBV7-3 and TRBJ2-1; 8 bases line up with TRBD2. V was pared by 3 bases and J by 5 bases, with 6 bases of the junction left unmatched. The CDR3 has 15 amino acids. Germline lookup yields CDR1 SGHTA and CDR2 FQGTGA.

This clone occurred a few times. The chain recombines TRBV27 with TRBJ1-3; D gene ambiguous. Trimming took 5 bases from V and 0 from J, leaving 8 bases between them. Germline lookup yields CDR1 MNHEY and CDR2 SMNVEV (reference sequence). The CDR3 runs to 14 residues. The CDR3, as DNA: TGTGCCAGCAGTGCCACCGTCTCTGGAAACACCATATATTTT. Amino acid sequence: CASSATVSGNTIYF.

The chain uses TRBV19 and TRBJ1-5; possible D gene TRBD1, 6 bases. The V and J ends lost 5 bases and 0 bases respectively, with 11 bases between them. The CDR3 runs 15 residues. Per the germline V gene, CDR1 is LNHDA and CDR2 is SQIVND (reference sequence). CDR3 amino acids: CASSSQGYSNQPQHF. The CDR3, as DNA: TGTGCCAGTAGTTCACAGGGTTATAGCAATCAGCCCCAGCATTTT.

The V gene is TRBV10-3, the J gene TRBJ1-1; no definite D call. This CDR3 comprises 13 residues. Per germline, CDR1 ENHRY and CDR2 SYGVKD. The germline V and J ends were trimmed by 1 base and 6 bases, with 9 bases remaining between them. CDR3 in amino acids: CAISEYEESEAFF. The CDR3 coding sequence is TGTGCCATCAGTGAGTACGAGGAATCTGAAGCTTTCTTT.

The chain joins TRBV5-4 to TRBJ2-7; D call uncertain. Trimming stripped 4 bases from V and 1 base from J, with 12 bases between. The CDR3 length is 14 residues. Germline-derived CDR1 and CDR2 are SGHNT and YYREEE (reference sequence). The CDR3 here is CASSAPGMSYEQYF. The CDR3 DNA follows: TGTGCCAGCAGCGCTCCGGGCATGTCCTACGAGCAGTACTTC. Variable domain in full (rest from reference TRBV5-4 and TRBJ2-7): ETGVTQSPTHLIKTRGQQVTLRCSSQSGHNTVSWYQQALGQGPQFIFQYYREEENGRGNFPPRFSGLQFPNYSSELNVNALELDDSALYLCASSAPGMSYEQYFGPGTRLTVT.

The chain carries TRBV9 and TRBJ2-2; 7 bases agree with TRBD1. The V gene end was trimmed by 3 bases and the J gene end by 0 bases; junction bases not matched to a gene: 2. The germline V gene has CDR1 SGDLS and CDR2 YYNGEE. This CDR3 is built from 15 residues. The CDR3 DNA is TGTGCCAGCAGCGCAGGGGGAACGAACACCGGGGAGCTGTTTTTT. This sequence encodes CASSAGGTNTGELFF.

This chain uses TRBV30 with TRBJ1-2, with D maybe TRBD1 (5 bases). V dropped 3 bases and J dropped 2 bases, with 10 bases sitting between them. The CDR3 length is 13 residues. CDR1 is GTSNPN, CDR2 SVGIG, per germline (reference sequence). The CDR3 loop is CAWRTDENYGYTF. In DNA, the CDR3 is TGTGCCTGGAGGACAGACGAGAACTATGGCTACACCTTC.